A single sample is the source of the 20 T cell receptor beta chains below, sequenced in a study of T cell changes during pregnancy in multiple sclerosis. Sequencing was performed with immunoSEQ multiplex PCR; in TCRdb, only in-frame clones are kept and a portion is missing. The sample contains tens of thousands of clones, 80% to 95% of which appear only once. Sequenced here: CD8+ T cells from peripheral blood mononuclear cells, sampled in the third trimester of pregnancy. The receptors here all came from a female donor in good health, enrolled as a control in a pregnancy study.

The J gene is TRBJ1-4, the V gene TRBV6-1; 10 bases fit TRBD1. V was pared by 6 bases and J by 6 bases, with 7 bases of the junction left unmatched. The CDR3 spans 15 residues. Germline loops: CDR1 MNHNS, CDR2 SASEGT. In nucleotides, the CDR3 is TGTGCCAGCAGCCGGGACAGGGGTGGGGATGAAAAACTGTTTTTT. Its protein is CASSRDRGGDEKLFF.

In this sample, this clone turned up once. The chain links TRBV4-2 to TRBJ2-2; 13 nucleotides match TRBD2. The V and J ends lost 1 base and 0 bases, in that order; junction bases with no gene match: 2. Germline V gene sequence: CDR1 LGHNA, CDR2 YNFKEQ. CDR3 length: 18 residues. Here the CDR3 DNA reads TGTGCCAGCAGCCAAGGACTAGCGGGGGGAACGAACACCGGGGAGCTGTTTTTT. Amino acids: CASSQGLAGGTNTGELFF.

The chain is built from TRBV4-1 and TRBJ2-5; 12 bases are a match to TRBD2. Germline V gives CDR1 MGHRA, CDR2 YSYEKL. The CDR3 runs to 17 residues. With V trimmed by 4 bases and J by 1 base, 7 bases remained unmatched. CDR3 in amino acids: CASSPQTSGGRQETQYF. Here the CDR3 DNA reads TGCGCCAGCAGCCCCCAGACTAGCGGGGGTCGCCAAGAGACCCAGTACTTC.

The rearrangement joins TRBV7-9 to TRBJ2-3; D call uncertain. CDR3 length: 16 residues. CDR1 SEHNR and CDR2 FQNEAQ come from the germline V gene (reference sequence). Trimming took 1 base from V and 1 from J, leaving 12 bases between them. Here the CDR3 reads CASSLGQSFGTDTQYF. The DNA for the CDR3 is TGTGCCAGCAGCTTAGGACAAAGCTTTGGCACAGATACGCAGTATTTT. The full variable domain, with the rest looked up from reference TRBV7-9 and TRBJ2-3, is DTGVSQNPRHKITKRGQNVTFRCDPISEHNRLYWYRQTLGQGPEFLTYFQNEAQLEKSRLLSDRFSAERPKGSFSTLEIQRTEQGDSAMYLCASSLGQSFGTDTQYFGPGTRLTVL.

V gene TRBV30 combines with J gene TRBJ1-2; D is unclear. Per the germline V gene, CDR1 is GTSNPN and CDR2 is SVGIG (reference sequence). The V end lost 7 bases, the J end lost 4 bases, and 13 bases lay between the germline ends. This CDR3 has 12 amino acids. CDR3 DNA sequence: TGTGCCTCCTCGGGAGGAGGCTATGGCTACACCTTC. Amino acids: CASSGGGYGYTF.

CDR3 coding DNA: TGTGCCAGCAGCTTCCCCCAGGGGAACACTGAAGCTTTCTTT. This gives the protein CASSFPQGNTEAFF. V and J are TRBV11-2 and TRBJ1-1; TRBD1 is a possible D gene (5 bases). This CDR3 is 14 amino acids long. The V gene lost 3 bases and the J gene lost 1 base, with 9 bases spanning the gap. CDR1 is SGHAT, CDR2 FQNNGV, per germline. The whole variable domain, remainder taken from reference TRBV11-2 and TRBJ1-1, is EAGVAQSPRYKIIEKRQSVAFWCNPISGHATLYWYQQILGQGPKLLIQFQNNGVVDDSQLPKDRFSAERLKGVDSTLKIQPAKLEDSAVYLCASSFPQGNTEAFFGQGTRLTVV.

The V call is TRBV9, the J call TRBJ2-3; tentative D call: TRBD2 (6 bases). V dropped 4 bases and J dropped 2 bases, with 20 bases sitting between them. The CDR3 is 17 residues long. Germline CDR1 SGDLS, CDR2 YYNGEE. CDR3 region: CASSFPPGGEPTDTQYF. In DNA form, the CDR3 reads TGTGCCAGCAGCTTCCCCCCAGGCGGGGAGCCCACAGATACGCAGTATTTT. Supplemented by reference TRBV9 and TRBJ2-3, the full variable domain reads DSGVTQTPKHLITATGQRVTLRCSPRSGDLSVYWYQQSLDQGLQFLIQYYNGEERAKGNILERFSAQQFPDLHSELNLSSLELGDSALYFCASSFPPGGEPTDTQYFGPGTRLTVL.

The gene calls are TRBV29-1 and TRBJ1-1, with 8 bases lining up with TRBD1. CDR1 and CDR2 (germline): SQVTM, ANQGSEA. CDR3 length: 12 residues. V was pared by 4 bases and J by 5 bases, with 3 bases of the junction left unmatched. The CDR3 spells CSVVQGATEAFF. The CDR3 DNA is TGCAGCGTTGTGCAGGGGGCAACTGAAGCTTTCTTT.

The genes are TRBV9 and TRBJ2-3; 12 nucleotides agree with TRBD2. J lost 2 bases, V lost 2 bases, and 9 bases had no gene match. This CDR3 contains 18 residues. The germline gives CDR1 SGDLS, CDR2 YYNGEE. The CDR3 sequence: CASSVLAGGVFDTDTQYF. The CDR3 nucleotides are TGTGCCAGCAGCGTTCTAGCGGGGGGGGTATTTGACACAGATACGCAGTATTTT. Supplemented by reference TRBV9 and TRBJ2-3, the full variable domain reads DSGVTQTPKHLITATGQRVTLRCSPRSGDLSVYWYQQSLDQGLQFLIQYYNGEERAKGNILERFSAQQFPDLHSELNLSSLELGDSALYFCASSVLAGGVFDTDTQYFGPGTRLTVL.

The rearrangement joins TRBV5-4 to TRBJ2-5; 7 bases match TRBD1. V shed 4 bases and J 0 bases; nucleotides not matched to a gene: 15. In germline, CDR1 is SGHNT, CDR2 YYREEE (reference sequence). The CDR3 runs to 18 residues. The CDR3 protein is CASSGDSGVRWNQETQYF. The CDR3 bases are TGTGCCAGCAGCGGGGACAGCGGCGTGCGTTGGAACCAAGAGACCCAGTACTTC.

V and J are TRBV11-3 and TRBJ2-7; a possible D gene is TRBD1 (5 bases). CDR1 and CDR2 (germline): SGHNT, YENEEA. This CDR3 comprises 14 residues. V lost 5 bases, J lost 0 bases, and 11 bases lay in between. This CDR3 is CASSVDTSSYEQYF. The CDR3 nucleotides read TGTGCCAGCAGCGTGGACACCTCCTCCTACGAGCAGTACTTC.

The sample holds a few counts of this clone. The J gene is TRBJ1-2, the V gene TRBV9, with D maybe TRBD1 (6 bases). The CDR3 is 12 residues long. Trimming removed 1 base from V and 5 bases from J, with 6 bases in between. Per the germline V gene, CDR1 is SGDLS and CDR2 is YYNGEE. CDR3 coding DNA: TGTGCCAGCAGCGTAAGGGGGTATGGCTACACCTTC. This codes for CASSVRGYGYTF.

This chain joins TRBV27 and TRBJ1-2; 9 positions match TRBD1. Germline V gene data show CDR1 as MNHEY and CDR2 as SMNVEV (reference sequence). The CDR3 covers 14 residues. The trim removed 2 bases at V and 5 bases at J, leaving 3 bases unmatched. CDR3 DNA: TGTGCCAGCAGTTTAGAGGGGACAGGGTATGGCTACACCTTC. Protein: CASSLEGTGYGYTF.

The V gene is TRBV7-9, the J gene TRBJ1-2; D ambiguous. The germline CDR1 and CDR2 sequences are SEHNR and FQNEAQ (reference sequence). V dropped 1 base and J dropped 6 bases, with 6 bases sitting between them. The CDR3 has 12 amino acids. CDR3 amino acids: CASSLGLDGYTF. The CDR3 DNA reads TGTGCCAGCAGCTTAGGGCTTGATGGCTACACCTTC.

As for this clone: This may be a read error, as it is one base from a much larger clone. The chain is built from TRBV6-4 and TRBJ2-6, with TRBD1 matching 9 bases. Germline CDR1 MRHNA, CDR2 SNTAGT. The CDR3 sequence is 16 residues long. The V gene end was trimmed by 4 bases and the J gene end by 0 bases; junction bases not matched to a gene: 1. CDR3 bases: TGTGCCAGCAGTGTGACAGGGGGCTCTGGGGCCAACGTCCTGACTTTC. This encodes CASSVTGGSGANVLTF.

CDR3 loop: CASSRDRGDEQYF. CDR3 sequence (DNA): TGCGCCAGCAGCCGGGACAGGGGTGACGAGCAGTACTTC. V gene TRBV5-1 combines with J gene TRBJ2-7, with 10 positions matching TRBD1. The V gene's germline CDR1 is SGHRS and CDR2 YFSETQ. This CDR3 is 13 amino acids long. The ends lost 4 bases at V and 5 bases at J; junction bases unmatched: 3.

V gene TRBV5-5 combines with J gene TRBJ2-1; 8 bases align to TRBD1. V dropped 1 base and J dropped 5; count of bases not matched to a gene: 5. Germline values: CDR1 SGHKS, CDR2 YYEKEE (reference sequence). This CDR3 region has 15 residues. CDR3 region: CASSLRTGLHNEQFF. CDR3 nucleotide sequence: TGTGCCAGCAGCTTGAGGACAGGGCTGCACAATGAGCAGTTCTTC.

The chain carries TRBV7-3 and TRBJ2-1; D gene ambiguous. The CDR3 sequence is 16 residues long. In germline, CDR1 is SGHTA, CDR2 FQGTGA. V lost 1 base to trimming and J lost 7 bases, with 17 bases between them. DNA of the CDR3: TGTGCCAGCAGCTTAAACGAGGAACCTTTGGTAAATGAGCAGTTCTTC. Translating gives CASSLNEEPLVNEQFF.

The chain has TRBV27 and TRBJ2-7; tentatively, D is TRBD1 (6 bases). Per germline, CDR1 MNHEY and CDR2 SMNVEV (reference sequence). The CDR3 loop spans 13 amino acids. Trimming took 3 bases from V and 3 from J, leaving 9 bases between them. DNA of the CDR3: TGTGCCAGCAGTTTCGGACAGAGCTACGAGCAGTACTTC. Translation gives CASSFGQSYEQYF.

This chain connects TRBV27 to TRBJ1-1; 7 positions agree with TRBD1. J was trimmed by 0 bases and V by 6 bases; bases with no gene match: 4. The germline V gene encodes CDR1 MNHEY and CDR2 SMNVEV (reference sequence). This CDR3 contains 14 residues. CDR3 sequence: CASRVGTVNTEAFF. The CDR3 DNA reads TGTGCCAGCAGGGTAGGGACAGTGAACACTGAAGCTTTCTTT.